The clone carrying this TCR beta chain showed up many times. Mismatch with germline at one junction end may stem from a read error. Time point defined: newly diagnosed GD, antithyroid drugs for less than 3 months. The TCR library used RNA extracted from PBMCs. This record belongs to a study of regulatory T cells in long-lasting Graves disease. Germline values: CDR1 MNHEY, CDR2 SVGEGT. The CDR3 covers 15 residues. For TCR beta, libraries came from iRepertoire HTBI primers and Arm-PCR of CDR3 regions. TCRdb reanalysed the multiplex PCR reads using MiXCR and keeps one entry per CDR3 protein. The profile shows around 500,000 distinct CDR3 sequences, 13% of them singletons. A further study also used this sample, focusing on T cells in Graves' hyperthyroidism and ophthalmopathy.

The chain combines TRBV6-2 or TRBV6-3 with TRBJ2-1, with TRBD2 matching 8 bases. This sample comprised peripheral blood mononuclear cells (PBMCs), obtained at new diagnosis, from a patient treated with antithyroid drugs. The TCR sequence derives from a man aged 25-45 years with Graves disease. CDR3 in DNA: TGTGCCAGCAGTTACGGCCAGCGGGAGTACAACGAGCAGTTCTTC. Translated: CASSYGQREYNEQFF.